This TCR beta chain was captured in a study of T cells in Graves' hyperthyroidism and ophthalmopathy. Using RNA transcripts as the source, TCR beta CDR3 regions were amplified. The HTBI set primed first-round TCR CDR3 RT-PCR. TCRdb fed the multiplex PCR reads into MiXCR, producing one record per CDR3 protein. The table has a few hundred thousand distinct CDR3 sequences, roughly 13% seen once. Trimming took off 2 bases at V and 0 bases at J, with 13 bases between the two ends. The length of the CDR3 is 17 residues. CDR1 and CDR2 from the germline V gene are SGHTA and FQGNSA. Investigators excluded patients with uncontrolled infection, other autoimmune disease, pregnancy or lactation.

The clonotype originates from a woman aged 35 to 49 with Graves' ophthalmopathy. What was sequenced was blood. This chain joins TRBV7-2 and TRBJ2-2; TRBD2 is a possible D gene (5 bases). CDR3 protein: CASSLWASRSNTGELFF. As DNA, the CDR3 is TGTGCCAGCAGCTTATGGGCTAGCAGATCGAACACCGGGGAGCTGTTTTTT.